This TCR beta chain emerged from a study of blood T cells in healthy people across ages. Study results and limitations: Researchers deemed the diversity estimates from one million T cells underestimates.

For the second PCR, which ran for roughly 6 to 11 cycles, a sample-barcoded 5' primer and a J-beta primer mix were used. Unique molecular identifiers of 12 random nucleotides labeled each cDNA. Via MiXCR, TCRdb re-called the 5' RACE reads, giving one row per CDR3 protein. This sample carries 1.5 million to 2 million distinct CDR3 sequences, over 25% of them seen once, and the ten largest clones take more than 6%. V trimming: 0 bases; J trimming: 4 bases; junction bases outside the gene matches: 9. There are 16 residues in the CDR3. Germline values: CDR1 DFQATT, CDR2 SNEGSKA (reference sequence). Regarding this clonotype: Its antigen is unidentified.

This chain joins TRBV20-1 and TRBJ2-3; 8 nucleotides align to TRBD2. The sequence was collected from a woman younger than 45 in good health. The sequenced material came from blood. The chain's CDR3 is CSARDFASGYPDTQYF. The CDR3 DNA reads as TGCAGTGCTAGAGATTTTGCTAGCGGGTACCCAGATACGCAGTATTTT.